The 31 T cell receptor beta chains presented below share a single source sample, sequenced in a study of identical twins. TCRdb independently ran MiXCR on the 5' RACE reads; one entry per CDR3 protein. This repertoire shows a few hundred thousand distinct CDR3 sequences, 10% to 15% found once; its top ten account for 3.5% to 4.5%. Separately, the same data were catalogued under a study of yellow fever vaccine responses in identical twins.

Specimen: memory (CD45RO+) T cells sorted from blood. Source of these receptors: a woman between 18 and 30 years old in good health.

This clonotype was observed at least ten times. The rearrangement links TRBV5-1 to TRBJ2-1; TRBD2 aligns across 8 bases. The CDR3 is 18 residues long. Germline assignment: CDR1 SGHRS and CDR2 YFSETQ. V was pared by 4 bases and J by 5 bases, with 17 bases of the junction left unmatched. Here the CDR3 reads CASSRGPFGSGGHNEQFF. In DNA, the CDR3 is TGCGCCAGCAGCCGGGGGCCTTTTGGGAGCGGGGGTCACAATGAGCAGTTCTTC.

This clonotype was picked up many times. The chain carries TRBV7-6 and TRBJ1-4; the D is unclear. Germline loops: CDR1 SGHVS, CDR2 FNYEAQ. Trimming pared 5 bases from V and 4 bases from J, leaving 11 bases between. The CDR3 length is 14 residues. The CDR3 region has the DNA TGTGCCAGCAGCCCACGGATTAATAATGAAAAACTGTTTTTT. Translating gives CASSPRINNEKLFF.

The genes are TRBV7-2 and TRBJ2-7, with 12 bases lining up with TRBD1. This CDR3 spans 17 amino acids. V shed 5 bases and J 3 bases; nucleotides not matched to a gene: 11. Per germline, CDR1 SGHTA and CDR2 FQGNSA. The CDR3 loop is CASSRRGQGAVIYEQYF. CDR3 coding DNA: TGTGCCAGCAGCCGCCGGGGACAGGGGGCGGTAATCTACGAGCAGTACTTC.

This clonotype has just one count. The chain recombines TRBV20-1 with TRBJ2-5, with no clear D. Looked up from germline, CDR1 is DFQATT and CDR2 is SNEGSKA (reference sequence). V was cut by 5 bases and J by 2 bases, with 12 bases left in between. This CDR3 contains 13 residues. CDR3 sequence: CSAPTTRQETQYF. In DNA, the CDR3 is TGCAGTGCTCCCACCACAAGGCAAGAGACCCAGTACTTC.

This clonotype was counted many times. The genes are TRBV29-1 and TRBJ2-1; 12 nucleotides align to TRBD2. CDR1 and CDR2 from the germline V gene are SQVTM and ANQGSEA. Germline trimming cut 2 bases from V and 8 bases from J; bases unmatched to any gene: 4. This CDR3 spans 14 amino acids. In DNA form, the CDR3 reads TGCAGCGTTGAAAGGACTAGCGGGATCTATGAGCAGTTCTTC. Protein: CSVERTSGIYEQFF.

A few counts support this clonotype. The chain carries TRBV4-2 and TRBJ2-1; D is unclear. V gave up 0 bases and J gave up 4 bases, with 10 bases separating them. This CDR3 spans 15 amino acids. Germline V gene data show CDR1 as LGHNA and CDR2 as YNFKEQ. CDR3 DNA: TGTGCCAGCAGCCAAGATTTGGCTGCATACAATGAGCAGTTCTTC. Translating it yields CASSQDLAAYNEQFF.

In this sample, this clonotype turned up a few times. The chain employs TRBV5-1 and TRBJ2-1, with D possibly matching TRBD2 (5 bases). CDR3 length: 14 residues. Germline CDR1 SGHRS, CDR2 YFSETQ. The V gene lost 1 base and the J gene lost 3 bases, with 8 bases spanning the gap. The CDR3 loop reads CASSLNGDYNEQFF. As DNA, the CDR3 is TGCGCCAGCAGCTTGAACGGGGACTACAATGAGCAGTTCTTC. The full variable domain, with the rest looked up from reference TRBV5-1 and TRBJ2-1, is KAGVTQTPRYLIKTRGQQVTLSCSPISGHRSVSWYQQTPGQGLQFLFEYFSETQRNKGNFPGRFSGRQFSNSRSEMNVSTLELGDSALYLCASSLNGDYNEQFFGPGTRLTVL.

The J gene is TRBJ2-1, the V gene TRBV2, with TRBD2 matching over 8 bases. The V and J ends lost 4 bases and 6 bases, in that order; junction bases with no gene match: 11. Germline loops: CDR1 SNHLY, CDR2 FYNNEI. The CDR3 extends over 16 amino acids. CDR3 sequence reads: CASSVDSGAGLNEQFF. In DNA, the CDR3 is TGTGCCAGCAGTGTAGATAGCGGGGCGGGGCTCAATGAGCAGTTCTTC.

The chain recombines TRBV2 with TRBJ2-2; a weak D match, TRBD1 (5 bases). This CDR3 contains 15 residues. CDR1 is SNHLY, CDR2 FYNNEI, per germline. The ends were cut back, 1 base at V and 1 base at J, with 7 bases in the middle. This CDR3 reads CASSEETVNTGELFF. As DNA, the CDR3 is TGTGCCAGCAGTGAAGAGACAGTGAACACCGGGGAGCTGTTTTTT.

V usage is TRBV28 and J usage is TRBJ2-1; 7 nucleotides match TRBD2. Germline CDR1 and CDR2: MDHEN and SYDVKM. CDR3 length: 12 amino acids. J gave up 9 bases and V 10 bases, and 9 bases lay outside the gene matches. The chain's CDR3 is CATEAGSSEQFF. The CDR3 coding sequence is TGTGCCACCGAAGCGGGATCTTCTGAGCAGTTCTTC.

The rearrangement links TRBV14 to TRBJ2-2, with D hard to call. Per the germline V gene, CDR1 is SGHDN and CDR2 is FVKESK. The CDR3 length is 16 residues. V shed 1 base and J shed 0 bases, with 9 bases lying between them. The chain's CDR3 is CASSQARRSNTGELFF. Written as DNA, the CDR3 is TGTGCCAGCAGCCAAGCGAGACGTTCGAACACCGGGGAGCTGTTTTTT.

The V and J genes are TRBV5-1 and TRBJ2-1, with D perhaps assigned TRBD1 or TRBD2 (5 bases each). Trimming stripped 0 bases from V and 8 bases from J, with 15 bases between. CDR3 length: 15 amino acids. The germline CDR1 and CDR2 sequences are SGHRS and YFSETQ. CDR3 sequence reads: CASSLGGTSIDEQFF. DNA for the CDR3: TGCGCCAGCAGCTTGGGAGGGACCTCGATCGATGAGCAGTTCTTC.

This clonotype was observed a few times. This chain uses TRBV3-1 with TRBJ1-1, with D possibly being TRBD1 (5 bases). Per germline, CDR1 LGHDT and CDR2 YNNKEL (reference sequence). The CDR3 spans 12 residues. The V end lost 6 bases, the J end lost 4 bases, and 9 bases lay between the germline ends. The CDR3 protein is CASRRGRTEAFF. Written as DNA, the CDR3 is TGTGCCAGCAGACGGGGACGCACTGAAGCTTTCTTT.

This chain connects TRBV7-2 to TRBJ2-3; the D gene could be TRBD1 or TRBD2 (6 bases each). Trimming left V 5 bases short and J 0 bases short, with 15 bases between. Germline V CDR1 and CDR2: SGHTA, FQGNSA. There are 16 residues in the CDR3. The CDR3 DNA follows: TGTGCCAGCAGCCCCCGGGGGCGGGGAAGCACAGATACGCAGTATTTT. Amino acid sequence: CASSPRGRGSTDTQYF.

A few counts support this clonotype. CDR3 DNA: TGTGCCAGCAGCTCTAGAGGACAGAGCTGGGAGACCCAGTACTTC. As protein: CASSSRGQSWETQYF. The chain carries TRBV11-2 and TRBJ2-5; D is perhaps TRBD1 (6 bases). The CDR3 is 15 residues long. With 4 bases removed from V and 5 bases from J, the gap between germline ends came to 17 bases. The germline gives CDR1 SGHAT, CDR2 FQNNGV.

This clonotype was seen a few times. The chain joins TRBV6-5 to TRBJ2-7; 7 bases match TRBD1. Germline values: CDR1 MNHEY, CDR2 SVGAGI. The CDR3 runs to 14 residues. The V segment lost 2 bases and the J segment 5 bases; nucleotides outside the gene matches: 6. CDR3 nucleotide sequence: TGTGCCAGCAGTTACCTTACTACAGGGGACGAGCAGTACTTC. It is translated as CASSYLTTGDEQYF.

The chain recombines TRBV20-1 with TRBJ2-7; D unclear. The CDR3 consists of 13 residues. V shed 5 bases and J shed 1 base, with 12 bases lying between them. Germline CDR1 reads DFQATT; CDR2 reads SNEGSKA (reference sequence). DNA of the CDR3: TGCAGTGCTCAAGGGTGGGATTCCTACGAGCAGTACTTC. Translated: CSAQGWDSYEQYF.

This chain links TRBV6-2 or TRBV6-3 with TRBJ2-5, with D hard to call. The CDR3 contains 10 residues. Trimming took off 6 bases at V and 5 bases at J, with 4 bases between the two ends. Germline V gene sequence: CDR1 MNHEY, CDR2 SVGEGT. Here the CDR3 DNA reads TGTGCCAGCAGGGGGGAGACCCAGTACTTC. Protein product: CASRGETQYF.

This clonotype appeared a few times. The chain carries TRBV28 and TRBJ1-4; D gene unclear. Germline lookup yields CDR1 MDHEN and CDR2 SYDVKM. The length of the CDR3 is 16 residues. Trimming stripped 5 bases from V and 0 bases from J, with 13 bases between. As DNA, the CDR3 is TGTGCCAGCAGTCTCCGGCGTGGTGCAACTAATGAAAAACTGTTTTTT. Its translation is CASSLRRGATNEKLFF.

This chain joins TRBV6-2 or TRBV6-3 and TRBJ2-7; TRBD2 agrees at 16 bases. The CDR3 runs to 17 residues. J gave up 2 bases and V 5 bases, and 6 bases lay outside the gene matches. The V gene's germline CDR1 is MNHEY and CDR2 SVGEGT. Here the CDR3 DNA reads TGTGCCAGCAGTCGCGGGACTAGCGGGAGGGAAGCCTACGAGCAGTACTTC. Its translation is CASSRGTSGREAYEQYF.

The chain combines TRBV29-1 with TRBJ2-2, with 9 bases fitting TRBD1. The ends lost 7 bases at V and 5 bases at J; junction bases unmatched: 14. CDR3 length: 16 amino acids. Germline V CDR1 and CDR2: SQVTM, ANQGSEA. CDR3 sequence: CSARIGDRVKTGELFF. CDR3 sequence (DNA): TGCAGCGCCCGAATAGGGGACAGGGTAAAAACCGGGGAGCTGTTTTTT.

This clonotype was detected ten times or more. The genes are TRBV14 and TRBJ1-1; D ambiguous. The germline CDR1 and CDR2 sequences are SGHDN and FVKESK. CDR3 length: 15 amino acids. Trimming cost V 0 bases and J 1 base, with 9 bases left between them. DNA of the CDR3: TGTGCCAGCAGCCAAGATTTAACACCGAACACTGAAGCTTTCTTT. It specifies CASSQDLTPNTEAFF. The full variable domain, its missing parts supplied by reference TRBV14 and TRBJ1-1, is EAGVTQFPSHSVIEKGQTVTLRCDPISGHDNLYWYRRVMGKEIKFLLHFVKESKQDESGMPNNRFLAERTGGTYSTLKVQPAELEDSGVYFCASSQDLTPNTEAFFGQGTRLTVV.

The gene calls are TRBV28 and TRBJ1-5; D is ambiguous. This CDR3 has 13 amino acids. Per the germline V gene, CDR1 is MDHEN and CDR2 is SYDVKM. The ends were cut back, 3 bases at V and 9 bases at J, with 12 bases in the middle. CDR3 nucleotide sequence: TGTGCCAGCAGTTTGCCGGTGAATGGGCCCCAGCATTTT. Amino acids: CASSLPVNGPQHF. Variable domain in full (rest from reference TRBV28 and TRBJ1-5): DVKVTQSSRYLVKRTGEKVFLECVQDMDHENMFWYRQDPGLGLRLIYFSYDVKMKEKGDIPEGYSVSREKKERFSLILESASTNQTSMYLCASSLPVNGPQHFGDGTRLSIL.

The sample holds many counts of this clonotype. The V gene is TRBV3-1, the J gene TRBJ2-1, with D perhaps assigned TRBD1 or TRBD2 (5 bases each). CDR1 and CDR2 from the germline V gene are LGHDT and YNNKEL (reference sequence). This CDR3 region has 18 residues. Trimming left V 1 base short and J 6 bases short, with 22 bases between. CDR3: CASSQVLRDGVNTNEQFF. The CDR3 DNA follows: TGTGCCAGCAGCCAAGTGCTTCGGGACGGAGTAAATACCAATGAGCAGTTCTTC.

This chain connects TRBV6-2 or TRBV6-3 to TRBJ1-1, with 12 bases that match TRBD1. Germline CDR1 is MNHEY and CDR2 is SVGEGT. This CDR3 has 16 residues. Unmatched junction bases numbered 9, after V lost 5 bases and J lost 5 bases. The DNA for the CDR3 is TGTGCCAGCAGTACTCAGGGACAGGGGGCTTGGACTGAAGCTTTCTTT. Translated: CASSTQGQGAWTEAFF.

This clonotype has more than one count but fewer than ten. V gene TRBV6-4 combines with J gene TRBJ2-1, with D perhaps TRBD1 (6 bases). Germline V lookup: CDR1 MRHNA, CDR2 SNTAGT. Deletions cut 3 bases from V and 7 bases from J, with 13 bases between. The CDR3 is made up of 14 amino acids. In nucleotides, the CDR3 is TGTGCCAGCAGTGAGGGGGCGCAGGGGAATGAGCAGTTCTTC. This gives the protein CASSEGAQGNEQFF.

This clonotype was detected many times. The V gene is TRBV29-1, the J gene TRBJ2-5; D is undetermined. CDR3 length: 11 amino acids. V was clipped by 3 bases and J by 9 bases, with 11 bases between them. Germline CDR1 is SQVTM and CDR2 is ANQGSEA. The CDR3 DNA is TGCAGCGTTGAGTGGAGCTTGGCCCAGTACTTC. This codes for CSVEWSLAQYF.

This clonotype has more than one count but fewer than ten. The chain couples TRBV19 to TRBJ2-3; D possibly corresponds to TRBD1 (5 bases). V lost 2 bases, J lost 1 base, and 13 bases lay in between. Germline CDR1 reads LNHDA; CDR2 reads SQIVND (reference sequence). This CDR3 is 16 amino acids long. The CDR3 loop reads CASSILQAGGTDTQYF. As DNA, the CDR3 is TGTGCCAGTAGTATACTACAGGCTGGGGGCACAGATACGCAGTATTTT.

Only a few counts were recorded for this clonotype. The V and J genes are TRBV6-5 and TRBJ2-3; 8 bases align to TRBD1. The CDR3 totals 18 residues. The germline V gene has CDR1 MNHEY and CDR2 SVGAGI. With 4 bases clipped from V and 3 bases from J, the junction kept 15 bases outside the gene matches. The CDR3 sequence: CASSSYSRTGFFTDTQYF. The CDR3 DNA is TGTGCCAGCAGTTCCTACTCGCGGACAGGGTTTTTTACAGATACGCAGTATTTT.

This clonotype was seen at least ten times. The rearrangement links TRBV12-3 or TRBV12-4 to TRBJ1-1; 7 nucleotides agree with TRBD1. V lost 6 bases, J lost 5 bases, and 6 bases stayed unmatched. The CDR3 is made up of 13 amino acids. This CDR3 is CASRRDRDTEAFF. The CDR3 region has the DNA TGTGCCAGCAGGCGTGACAGGGATACTGAAGCTTTCTTT.

The genes are TRBV6-4 and TRBJ2-7; 8 bases align to TRBD2. Germline-derived CDR1 and CDR2 are MRHNA and SNTAGT. There are 17 residues in the CDR3. J was trimmed by 3 bases and V by 6 bases; bases with no gene match: 16. The CDR3 bases are TGTGCCAGCAGCGATAATCCCGCAGCGGGGGACAACTACGAGCAGTACTTC. Its protein product is CASSDNPAAGDNYEQYF.